This T cell receptor (beta chain) originates from a study of T cells in localized non-small cell lung cancer. Measured with immunoSEQ multiplex PCR; TCRdb has only the in-frame clones, and not every one. The table lists roughly 35,000 clones, about 90% of them singletons. With V trimmed by 6 bases and J by 9 bases, 6 bases remained unmatched. The CDR3 contains 13 residues. Germline CDR1 SNHLY, CDR2 FYNNEI. This receptor was obtained from a female donor aged 60 or older with stage I lung adenocarcinoma. This chain joins TRBV2 and TRBJ2-4; 9 bases match TRBD1. The sequences come from peripheral blood, collected before any cancer treatment. The CDR3 region is CASREQGAAIQYF. The CDR3 nucleotides read TGTGCCAGCAGGGAACAGGGGGCTGCCATTCAGTACTTC.